This T cell receptor (beta chain) was sequenced during a study of T-cell reconstitution after alpha-beta-depleted transplantation in children. This clonotype has more than one count but fewer than ten. Its specificity is not known. Study results and limitations: Elevated TCRbeta diversity at day 60 was traced, in some patients, to surviving recipient T cells and thymic progenitors. Fresh T-cell production supplied most of the T-cell counts and diversity seen one year after transplant. The origin of alpha-beta T cells about two months after transplant was reportedly several hundred expanded graft clones.

The germline gives CDR1 SGHAT, CDR2 FQDESV (reference sequence). The CDR3 totals 18 residues. After removal of 5 bases from V and 4 bases from J, the junction contained 14 bases not matched to a gene. Preparation of the TCRbeta library was carried out with unique molecular identifiers. TCRdb passed the PCR reads through MiXCR, listing each CDR3 protein once. Among 490,000 or so distinct CDR3 sequences, approximately 10% were seen once, and the ten largest hold 2%. The sequencing used PBMCs, collected before TCRalphabeta/CD19-depleted stem cell transplant. The source of this sequence is a child aged 2 to 10 with inherited bone marrow failure, due to receive a stem cell transplant. The rearrangement links TRBV11-1 to TRBJ2-1; 10 bases map to TRBD1. CDR3 bases: TGTGCCAGCAGCCAAGTCGGACAGGGGGGGACCCTGTACAATGAGCAGTTCTTC. Its protein is CASSQVGQGGTLYNEQFF.